These 19 T cell receptor beta chains came from one sample sequenced in a study of CXCR3-negative and CXCR3-positive naive CD8 T cells. General study results and limits: Naive CXCR3-positive cells had TRB CDR3s more hydrophobic than those of CXCR3-negative naive cells.

The method, 5' RACE with UMI labels, was used to prepare the TRB cDNA libraries. TCRdb reprocessed the 5' RACE reads; each CDR3 protein has one entry and no DNA is given. This specimen shows about 130,000 distinct CDR3 sequences; the ten leading clones hold about 0.54%. No antigen is known for these receptors. Sequenced input: naive CXCR3+ CD8+ T cells from blood. The subset was: CD45RO-CCR7+CD27+CD95- naive CD8+ T cells expressing CXCR3 (TNR3+). The receptors were gathered from a human donor in good health. Some clones in this sample may be carry-over from other donors' samples.

J is TRBJ1-4 and V is TRBV7-2; TCRdb picks TRBD1, but there is no DNA to check that call. The germline V gene encodes CDR1 SGHTA and CDR2 FQGNSA. The CDR3 extends over 15 amino acids. The CDR3 protein is CASSLEPVFNEKLFF.

The chain links TRBV2 to TRBJ2-2. CDR1 and CDR2 from the germline V gene are SNHLY and FYNNEI. This CDR3 is built from 18 residues. CDR3 protein: CASSVDSGLRGNTGELFF.

The chain links TRBV4-1 to TRBJ2-3; as DNA is missing, the TRBD1 call by TCRdb cannot be tested. Germline V CDR1 and CDR2: MGHRA, YSYEKL. This CDR3 is built from 15 residues. The chain's CDR3 is CASSPPGGRTDTQYF.

The V call is TRBV12-3 or TRBV12-4, the J call TRBJ2-4; TCRdb proposes TRBD1, but this gene call is untestable without DNA. This CDR3 spans 12 amino acids. The CDR3 spells CAGNGQQNIQYF.

The chain joins TRBV20-1 to TRBJ2-7; TCRdb's assignment of TRBD1 cannot be checked, as there is no DNA. The CDR3 runs to 14 residues. CDR1 and CDR2 from the germline V gene are DFQATT and SNEGSKA (reference sequence). CDR3 residues: CSARDSSGGYEQYF.

The V call is TRBV19, the J call TRBJ2-2; no DNA is available, so the TRBD1 call from TCRdb remains unchecked. The CDR3 has 15 amino acids. The V gene's germline CDR1 is LNHDA and CDR2 SQIVND (reference sequence). This chain's CDR3 is CASSTRTDPTGELFF.

The chain combines TRBV4-3 with TRBJ1-5; the D gene TCRdb calls, TRBD1, cannot be checked with no DNA. Germline V gene data show CDR1 as LGHNA and CDR2 as YSLEER. The CDR3 loop spans 19 amino acids. CDR3 protein: CASSQDTPRDRGSNQPQHF.

The rearrangement uses TRBV28 and TRBJ1-5; TCRdb names TRBD1, which stays unverified in the absence of DNA. The CDR3 extends over 18 amino acids. Germline V gives CDR1 MDHEN, CDR2 SYDVKM. CDR3 sequence: CASSFGLGGAYSNQPQHF.

V is TRBV20-1 and J is TRBJ2-7. CDR1 and CDR2 (germline): DFQATT, SNEGSKA (reference sequence). The CDR3 length is 13 residues. The CDR3 is CSAESSDSYEQYF.

The chain carries TRBV11-3 and TRBJ1-1. The CDR3 extends over 16 amino acids. Germline lookup yields CDR1 SGHNT and CDR2 YENEEA. Here the CDR3 reads CASSFPSLGMNTEAFF.

The chain has TRBV13 and TRBJ1-4; without DNA, the TCRdb call of TRBD1 cannot be checked. This CDR3 region has 15 residues. Germline CDR1 PRHDT, CDR2 FYEKMQ (reference sequence). The CDR3 loop is CASSTRTGGMKELFF. Drawing the rest from reference TRBV13 and TRBJ1-4, the complete variable domain is AAGVIQSPRHLIKEKRETATLKCYPIPRHDTVYWYQQGPGQDPQFLISFYEKMQSDKGSIPDRFSAQQFSDYHSELNMSSLELGDSALYFCASSTRTGGMKELFFGSGTQLSVL.

The chain uses TRBV20-1 and TRBJ2-5; TCRdb names TRBD2, which stays unverified in the absence of DNA. The CDR3 is made up of 15 amino acids. CDR1 is DFQATT and CDR2 is SNEGSKA in the germline V gene (reference sequence). The CDR3 protein is CSARDREREAKTQYF.

The chain recombines TRBV12-3 or TRBV12-4 with TRBJ2-1. This CDR3 comprises 13 residues. The CDR3 spells CASSQLPAVEQFF.

J is TRBJ2-2 and V is TRBV14; lacking DNA, the TRBD1 call made by TCRdb goes unchecked. This CDR3 has 17 residues. Per germline, CDR1 SGHDN and CDR2 FVKESK. CDR3: CASSSGEAPKATGELFF.

The chain combines TRBV15 with TRBJ2-4. The CDR3 is 13 amino acids. The germline gives CDR1 LNHNV, CDR2 YYDKDF (reference sequence). CDR3 sequence: CATSARAASIQYF.

The chain joins TRBV7-6 to TRBJ2-1; TCRdb's D call of TRBD2 is untestable without DNA. The CDR3 consists of 17 residues. The germline gives CDR1 SGHVS, CDR2 FNYEAQ. CDR3 amino acids: CASRETSGGFSYNEQFF.

The chain uses TRBV28 and TRBJ1-1; the TRBD1 assignment by TCRdb is unverifiable without DNA. CDR3 size: 14 residues. Germline CDR1 reads MDHEN; CDR2 reads SYDVKM. The chain's CDR3 is CASSLAQGATEAFF.

This chain connects TRBV29-1 to TRBJ2-5. The germline V gene encodes CDR1 SQVTM and CDR2 ANQGSEA. There are 13 residues in the CDR3. The CDR3 region is CSVDLILQETQYF.

The V call is TRBV21-1, the J call TRBJ1-1; the TCRdb D gene call, TRBD1, has no DNA to confirm it. TRBV21-1 is termed a pseudogene. The CDR3 consists of 15 residues. The CDR3 reads CASSARRGLTTEAFF.